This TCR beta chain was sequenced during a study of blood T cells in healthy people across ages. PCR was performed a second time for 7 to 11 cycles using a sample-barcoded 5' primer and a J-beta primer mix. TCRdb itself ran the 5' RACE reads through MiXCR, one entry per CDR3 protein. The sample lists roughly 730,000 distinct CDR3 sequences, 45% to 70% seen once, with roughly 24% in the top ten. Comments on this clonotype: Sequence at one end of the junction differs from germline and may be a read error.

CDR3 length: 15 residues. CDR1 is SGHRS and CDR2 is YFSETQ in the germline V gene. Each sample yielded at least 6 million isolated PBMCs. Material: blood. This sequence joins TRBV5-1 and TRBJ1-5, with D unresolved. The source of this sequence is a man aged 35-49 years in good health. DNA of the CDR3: TGCGCCAGCAACTTGGGTGACACCATAGATCAGCCCCAGCATTTT. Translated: CASNLGDTIDQPQHF.